This is a list of T cell receptor beta chains from one sample in a study of cytotoxic CD8 clonotypes in ibrutinib-treated CLL. TCRdb's table, derived via immunoSEQ multiplex PCR, lists solely in-frame clones and lacks some. This sample has 150,000 to 200,000 clones, with about 88% found just once. This specimen was PBMCs, taken at disease progression, from a patient treated with ibrutinib. The receptors here all came from a human donor with chronic lymphocytic leukemia. CDR3s include the opening cysteine and the closing phenylalanine or tryptophan. Fields, in order: D gene, V gene, clone size, J gene, CDR3 protein, CDR3 DNA. A D gene is named only where the DNA matches it firmly. Clone size is stated in some rows and not others, as once, few, many or a class when expanded.

D: -
V: TRBV2
size: -
J: TRBJ1-1
CDR3: CASSEVPNEGEAFF
DNA: TGTGCCAGCAGTGAAGTCCCCAACGAGGGTGAAGCTTTCTTT

D: -
V: TRBV20-1
size: once
J: TRBJ2-1
CDR3: CSARDSRKQFF
DNA: TGCAGTGCTAGAGATTCACGGAAGCAGTTCTTC

D: -
V: TRBV10-1
size: -
J: TRBJ2-3
CDR3: CASSGPGRRSDTQYF
DNA: TGCGCCAGCAGTGGACCGGGACGGAGGTCAGATACGCAGTATTTT

D: TRBD1
V: TRBV19
size: -
J: TRBJ1-5
CDR3: CASSLGRAGGQPQHF
DNA: TGTGCCAGTAGTTTGGGTCGGGCAGGGGGTCAGCCCCAGCATTTT

D: -
V: TRBV21-1
size: -
J: TRBJ2-3
CDR3: CASSRRLADYTDTQYF
DNA: TGTGCCAGCAGCAGGCGACTAGCGGACTACACAGATACGCAGTATTTT

D: -
V: TRBV6-1
size: -
J: TRBJ1-1
CDR3: CASRSTFGDTEAFF
DNA: TGTGCCAGCAGATCTACGTTTGGAGACACTGAAGCTTTCTTT

D: TRBD1
V: TRBV6-5
size: -
J: TRBJ1-3
CDR3: CASSPDRTSGNTIYF
DNA: TGTGCCAGCAGCCCGGACAGGACCTCTGGAAACACCATATATTTT

D: -
V: TRBV4-1
size: few
J: TRBJ1-5
CDR3: CASSQAMLNQPQHF
DNA: TGCGCCAGCAGCCAAGCTATGCTCAATCAGCCCCAGCATTTT

D: -
V: TRBV11-3
size: -
J: TRBJ1-4
CDR3: CASSSWRETGEKLFF
DNA: TGTGCCAGCAGCTCCTGGAGGGAGACGGGTGAAAAACTGTTTTTT

D: TRBD1
V: TRBV7-2
size: once
J: TRBJ2-6
CDR3: CASSLDRAGANVLTF
DNA: TGTGCCAGCAGCCTAGACAGGGCTGGGGCCAACGTCCTGACTTTC

D: -
V: TRBV15
size: -
J: TRBJ2-2
CDR3: CATSKKTRGNGELFF
DNA: TGTGCCACCAGCAAAAAAACTAGGGGCAACGGGGAGCTGTTTTTT

D: TRBD2
V: TRBV10-3
size: -
J: TRBJ2-7
CDR3: CAIKTTSGPSYEQYF
DNA: TGTGCCATCAAAACTACTAGCGGTCCCTCCTACGAGCAGTACTTC

D: -
V: TRBV10-2
size: -
J: TRBJ2-4
CDR3: CASSEAGAKNIQYF
DNA: TGCGCCAGCAGTGAGGCCGGAGCCAAAAACATTCAGTACTTC

D: -
V: TRBV19
size: -
J: TRBJ1-3
CDR3: CASGIPGVRGNTIYF
DNA: TGTGCCAGTGGGATCCCGGGGGTTCGAGGAAACACCATATATTTT

D: -
V: TRBV10-3
size: -
J: TRBJ2-6
CDR3: CAISDAAALNVLTF
DNA: TGTGCCATCAGTGACGCCGCAGCACTCAACGTCCTGACTTTC

D: -
V: TRBV7-9
size: -
J: TRBJ2-1
CDR3: CASSPQDRANEQFF
DNA: TGTGCCAGCAGCCCCCAGGACCGAGCCAATGAGCAGTTCTTC

D: TRBD1
V: TRBV9
size: -
J: TRBJ2-6
CDR3: CASSKQTGAGANVLTF
DNA: TGTGCCAGCAGCAAACAGACAGGGGCTGGGGCCAACGTCCTGACTTTC

D: -
V: TRBV7-2
size: few
J: TRBJ2-6
CDR3: CASRTGGAGANVLTF
DNA: TGTGCCAGCAGAACCGGGGGAGCTGGGGCCAACGTCCTGACTTTC

D: -
V: TRBV2
size: -
J: TRBJ2-7
CDR3: CASSEPTRVMHEQYF
DNA: TGTGCCAGCAGTGAACCGACAAGGGTTATGCACGAGCAGTACTTC

D: -
V: TRBV28
size: -
J: TRBJ1-2
CDR3: CASSLMDRNYGYTF
DNA: TGTGCCAGCAGTTTAATGGACCGGAACTATGGCTACACCTTC

D: TRBD2
V: TRBV11-3
size: -
J: TRBJ2-7
CDR3: CASSLGTAGGYEQYF
DNA: TGTGCCAGCAGCTTAGGTACAGCGGGAGGCTACGAGCAGTACTTC

D: TRBD1
V: TRBV7-2
size: once
J: TRBJ2-4
CDR3: CASSPPPLNRGTTKNIQYF
DNA: TGTGCCAGCAGCCCCCCGCCACTAAACAGGGGAACGACCAAAAACATTCAGTACTTC

D: TRBD1
V: TRBV7-9
size: -
J: TRBJ1-2
CDR3: CASSPGTGDYSNYGYTF
DNA: TGTGCCAGCAGCCCGGGGACAGGGGACTACTCTAACTATGGCTACACCTTC

D: -
V: TRBV19
size: -
J: TRBJ2-6
CDR3: CASSGVSSGANVLTF
DNA: TGTGCCAGTTCGGGGGTTTCTTCGGGGGCCAACGTCCTGACTTTC

D: -
V: TRBV7-7
size: -
J: TRBJ2-7
CDR3: CAPTLVPYEQYF
DNA: TGTGCCCCCACTTTAGTCCCCTACGAGCAGTACTTC

D: -
V: TRBV27
size: -
J: TRBJ2-5
CDR3: CASSFSSETQYF
DNA: TGTGCCAGCAGTTTCTCGTCGGAGACCCAGTACTTC

D: TRBD2
V: TRBV7-2
size: -
J: TRBJ2-3
CDR3: CASSLTSGRPDTQYF
DNA: TGTGCCAGCAGCTTGACTAGCGGGAGGCCAGATACGCAGTATTTT

D: TRBD2
V: TRBV4-1
size: -
J: TRBJ2-1
CDR3: CASSQGFKTSGRILNEQFF
DNA: TGCGCCAGCAGCCAAGGCTTCAAAACTAGCGGGAGAATCCTCAATGAGCAGTTCTTC

D: -
V: TRBV9
size: -
J: TRBJ2-1
CDR3: CASSASGGNYNEQFF
DNA: TGTGCCAGCAGCGCCAGTGGGGGGAATTACAATGAGCAGTTCTTC

D: -
V: TRBV2
size: -
J: TRBJ1-3
CDR3: CASRSGAGNTIYF
DNA: TGTGCCAGCAGATCAGGGGCTGGAAACACCATATATTTT

D: TRBD1
V: TRBV19
size: -
J: TRBJ1-4
CDR3: CASSLVEGAGEKLFF
DNA: TGTGCCAGTAGCCTCGTTGAGGGGGCGGGTGAAAAACTGTTTTTT

D: -
V: TRBV6-5
size: -
J: TRBJ2-3
CDR3: CASSSAGEYTDTQYF
DNA: TGTGCCAGCAGTTCCGCAGGGGAATATACAGATACGCAGTATTTT

D: -
V: TRBV5-1
size: -
J: TRBJ1-3
CDR3: CASSLGGSYGNTIYF
DNA: TGCGCCAGCAGCTTGGGGGGATCTTATGGAAACACCATATATTTT

D: -
V: TRBV28
size: -
J: TRBJ2-1
CDR3: CASGTDLTYNEQFF
DNA: TGTGCCAGCGGAACAGATTTAACCTACAATGAGCAGTTCTTC

D: -
V: TRBV5-1
size: -
J: TRBJ1-1
CDR3: CASSLDSGRSGTEAFF
DNA: TGCGCCAGCAGCTTGGATTCGGGTCGCTCAGGCACTGAAGCTTTCTTT

D: -
V: TRBV28
size: -
J: TRBJ2-1
CDR3: CASSYTQRLLYNEQFF
DNA: TGTGCCAGCAGTTACACACAGCGGTTACTTTACAATGAGCAGTTCTTC

D: -
V: TRBV18
size: -
J: TRBJ1-3
CDR3: CASSLQTGTGNTIYF
DNA: TGTGCCAGCTCACTCCAAACAGGGACTGGAAACACCATATATTTT

D: TRBD1
V: TRBV5-5
size: -
J: TRBJ1-2
CDR3: CASSLAGTGITYGYTF
DNA: TGTGCCAGCAGCTTGGCGGGGACAGGGATCACCTATGGCTACACCTTC

D: -
V: TRBV19
size: few
J: TRBJ1-1
CDR3: CASSITLRTEAFF
DNA: TGTGCCAGTAGTATAACACTACGCACTGAAGCTTTCTTT

D: -
V: TRBV7-8
size: -
J: TRBJ1-5
CDR3: CASSLTSGNGYYSNQPQHF
DNA: TGTGCCAGCAGCTTAACCTCGGGGAACGGGTATTATAGCAATCAGCCCCAGCATTTT

D: -
V: TRBV6-5
size: -
J: TRBJ1-1
CDR3: CASSYSNFGVNTEAFF
DNA: TGTGCCAGCAGTTACTCAAATTTCGGGGTGAACACTGAAGCTTTCTTT

D: -
V: TRBV13
size: -
J: TRBJ2-7
CDR3: CASSLGHLGEQYF
DNA: TGTGCCAGCAGCTTAGGGCACCTTGGAGAGCAGTACTTC

D: -
V: TRBV2
size: once
J: TRBJ2-2
CDR3: CASRLGLTGELFF
DNA: TGTGCCAGCAGATTGGGCCTTACCGGGGAGCTGTTTTTT

D: TRBD2
V: TRBV7-9
size: few
J: TRBJ2-7
CDR3: CASSEGLGGTYEQYF
DNA: TGTGCCAGCAGCGAAGGACTAGGTGGCACTTACGAGCAGTACTTC

D: TRBD1
V: TRBV5-6
size: -
J: TRBJ1-5
CDR3: CASSTTGRSHQPQHF
DNA: TGTGCCAGCAGCACGACAGGGAGATCGCATCAGCCCCAGCATTTT

D: -
V: TRBV6-5
size: -
J: TRBJ1-1
CDR3: CASSYSWTVNTEAFF
DNA: TGTGCCAGCAGTTACTCTTGGACCGTGAACACTGAAGCTTTCTTT

D: TRBD2
V: TRBV11-1
size: -
J: TRBJ2-5
CDR3: CASSLTSGFQETQYF
DNA: TGTGCCAGCAGCTTGACTAGCGGATTTCAAGAGACCCAGTACTTC

D: TRBD1
V: TRBV7-6
size: -
J: TRBJ1-1
CDR3: CASSLDPGGMNTEAFF
DNA: TGTGCCAGCAGCTTAGACCCAGGGGGCATGAACACTGAAGCTTTCTTT

D: -
V: TRBV29-1
size: -
J: TRBJ2-3
CDR3: CSVEPGATDTQYF
DNA: TGCAGCGTTGAACCCGGGGCCACAGATACGCAGTATTTT

D: -
V: TRBV7-8
size: once
J: TRBJ2-1
CDR3: CASSWVYNEQFF
DNA: TGTGCCAGCAGCTGGGTATACAATGAGCAGTTCTTC

D: -
V: TRBV6-5
size: -
J: TRBJ2-7
CDR3: CASSYSKGKLVFEQYF
DNA: TGTGCCAGCAGTTACTCGAAGGGTAAACTGGTGTTCGAGCAGTACTTC

D: TRBD1
V: TRBV19
size: -
J: TRBJ1-4
CDR3: CASGQGAREKLFF
DNA: TGTGCCAGCGGACAGGGGGCAAGGGAAAAACTGTTTTTT

D: -
V: TRBV19
size: few
J: TRBJ2-3
CDR3: CASSPGYTDTQYF
DNA: TGTGCCAGTAGTCCAGGGTACACAGATACGCAGTATTTT

D: -
V: TRBV27
size: -
J: TRBJ1-1
CDR3: CASTKGPFSSFQNTEAFF
DNA: TGTGCCAGCACGAAGGGACCTTTCTCATCGTTCCAGAACACTGAAGCTTTCTTT

D: -
V: TRBV13
size: once
J: TRBJ2-7
CDR3: CASSLGRNSYEQYF
DNA: TGTGCCAGCAGCTTAGGGCGGAACTCCTACGAGCAGTACTTC

D: -
V: TRBV10-1
size: few
J: TRBJ2-1
CDR3: CASSEGLGNSYNEQFF
DNA: TGCGCCAGCAGTGAAGGTCTGGGGAACAGCTACAATGAGCAGTTCTTC

D: -
V: TRBV7-9
size: -
J: TRBJ2-7
CDR3: CASSPWGWGEQYF
DNA: TGTGCCAGCAGCCCGTGGGGATGGGGCGAGCAGTACTTC

D: -
V: TRBV28
size: -
J: TRBJ1-1
CDR3: CASSLGKDTEAFF
DNA: TGTGCCAGCAGTTTAGGTAAAGACACTGAAGCTTTCTTT